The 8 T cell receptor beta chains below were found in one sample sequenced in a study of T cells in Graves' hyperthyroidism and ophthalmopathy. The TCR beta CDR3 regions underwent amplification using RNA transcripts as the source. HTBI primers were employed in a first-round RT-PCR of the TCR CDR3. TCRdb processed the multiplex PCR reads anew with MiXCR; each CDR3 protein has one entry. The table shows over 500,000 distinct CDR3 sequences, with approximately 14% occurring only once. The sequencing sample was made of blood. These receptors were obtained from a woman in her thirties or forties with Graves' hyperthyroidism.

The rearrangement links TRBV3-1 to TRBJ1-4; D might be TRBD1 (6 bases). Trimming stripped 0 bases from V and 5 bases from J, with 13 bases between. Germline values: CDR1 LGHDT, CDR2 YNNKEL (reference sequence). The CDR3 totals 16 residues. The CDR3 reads CASSQDIGRGNEKLFF. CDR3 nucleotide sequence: TGTGCCAGCAGCCAAGATATAGGCAGGGGAAATGAAAAACTGTTTTTT.

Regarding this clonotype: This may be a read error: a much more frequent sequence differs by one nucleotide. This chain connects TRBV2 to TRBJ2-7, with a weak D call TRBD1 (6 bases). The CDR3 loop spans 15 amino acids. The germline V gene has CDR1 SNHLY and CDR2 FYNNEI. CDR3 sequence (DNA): TGTGCCAGCAGTTACAGGGAAGGGGCGTATGACGAGCAGCACTTC. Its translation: CASSYREGAYDEQHF.

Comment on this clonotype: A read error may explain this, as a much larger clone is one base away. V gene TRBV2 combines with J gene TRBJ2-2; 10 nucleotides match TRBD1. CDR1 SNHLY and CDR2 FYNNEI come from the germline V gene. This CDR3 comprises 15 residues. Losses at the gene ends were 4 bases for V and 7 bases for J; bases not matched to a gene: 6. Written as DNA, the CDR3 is TGTGCCAGCAGTGCCCTTGGACAGGGGGGCGGGGAGCTGTTTTTT. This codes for CASSALGQGGGELFF.

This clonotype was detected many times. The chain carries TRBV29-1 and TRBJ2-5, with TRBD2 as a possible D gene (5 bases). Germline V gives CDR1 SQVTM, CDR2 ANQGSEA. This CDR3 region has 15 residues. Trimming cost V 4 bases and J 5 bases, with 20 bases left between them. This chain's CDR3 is CSVGASGPPDETQYF. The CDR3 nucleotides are TGCAGCGTTGGTGCGAGCGGCCCCCCAGATGAGACCCAGTACTTC.

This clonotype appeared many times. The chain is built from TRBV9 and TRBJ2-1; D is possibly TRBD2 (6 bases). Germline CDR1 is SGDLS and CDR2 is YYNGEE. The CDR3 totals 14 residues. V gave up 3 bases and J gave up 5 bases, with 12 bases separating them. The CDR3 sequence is CASSGSGTDNEQFF. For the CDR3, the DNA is TGTGCCAGCAGCGGATCCGGGACTGACAATGAGCAGTTCTTC.

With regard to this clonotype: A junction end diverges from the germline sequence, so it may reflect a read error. The DNA of the CDR3 is TGTGCCTGCAGCTTGGTCGGGGGAGGCAATCAGCCCCAGCATTTT. Translating gives CACSLVGGGNQPQHF. The chain uses TRBV7-2 and TRBJ1-5, with D possibly matching TRBD1 (5 bases). From germline, CDR1 is SGHTA and CDR2 FQGNSA. The CDR3 is 15 residues long.

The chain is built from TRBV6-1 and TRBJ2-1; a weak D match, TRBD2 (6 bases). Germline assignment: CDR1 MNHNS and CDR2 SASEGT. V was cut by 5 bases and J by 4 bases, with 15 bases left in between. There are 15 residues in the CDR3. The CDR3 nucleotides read TGTGCCAGCAGTTCCCTGGGGGGTGGGTACAATGAGCAGTTCTTC. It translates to CASSSLGGGYNEQFF.

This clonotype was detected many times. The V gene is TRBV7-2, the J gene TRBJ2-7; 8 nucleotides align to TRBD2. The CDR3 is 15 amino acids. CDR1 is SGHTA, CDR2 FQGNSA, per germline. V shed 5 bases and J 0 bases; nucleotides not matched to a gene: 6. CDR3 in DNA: TGTGCCAGCAGCCCAGTAGCGGGGTCCTCCTACGAGCAGTACTTC. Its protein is CASSPVAGSSYEQYF.